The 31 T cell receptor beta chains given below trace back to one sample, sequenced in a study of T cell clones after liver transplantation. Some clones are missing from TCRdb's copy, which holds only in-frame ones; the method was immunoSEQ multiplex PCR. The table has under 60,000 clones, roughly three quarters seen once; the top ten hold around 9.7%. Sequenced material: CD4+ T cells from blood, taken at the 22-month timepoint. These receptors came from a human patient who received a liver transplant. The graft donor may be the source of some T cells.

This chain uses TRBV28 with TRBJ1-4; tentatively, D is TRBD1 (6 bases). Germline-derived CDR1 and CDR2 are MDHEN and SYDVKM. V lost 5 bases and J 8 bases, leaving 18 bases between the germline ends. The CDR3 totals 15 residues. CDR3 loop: CASSPTTGRREKLFF. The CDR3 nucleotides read TGTGCCAGCAGTCCGACGACAGGAAGGCGCGAAAAACTGTTTTTT.

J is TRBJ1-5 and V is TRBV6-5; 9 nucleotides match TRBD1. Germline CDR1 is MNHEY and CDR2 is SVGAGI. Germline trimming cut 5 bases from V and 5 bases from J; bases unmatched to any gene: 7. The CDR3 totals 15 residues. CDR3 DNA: TGTGCCAGCAGTGTCACAGGGGGCACGGATCAGCCCCAGCATTTT. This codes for CASSVTGGTDQPQHF.

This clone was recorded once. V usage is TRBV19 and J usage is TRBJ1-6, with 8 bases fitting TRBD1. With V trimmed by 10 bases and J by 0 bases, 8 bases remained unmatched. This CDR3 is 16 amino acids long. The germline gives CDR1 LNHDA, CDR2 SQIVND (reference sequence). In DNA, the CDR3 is TGTGCCACCCAGGGACAGGCCCTCTCCTATAATTCACCCCTCCACTTT. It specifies CATQGQALSYNSPLHF.

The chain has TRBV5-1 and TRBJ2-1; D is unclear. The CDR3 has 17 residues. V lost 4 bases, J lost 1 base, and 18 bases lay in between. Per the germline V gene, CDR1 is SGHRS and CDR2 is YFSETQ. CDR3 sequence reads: CASSIVSLGNSYNEQFF. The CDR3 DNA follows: TGCGCCAGCAGCATAGTATCGTTAGGGAATTCCTACAATGAGCAGTTCTTC.

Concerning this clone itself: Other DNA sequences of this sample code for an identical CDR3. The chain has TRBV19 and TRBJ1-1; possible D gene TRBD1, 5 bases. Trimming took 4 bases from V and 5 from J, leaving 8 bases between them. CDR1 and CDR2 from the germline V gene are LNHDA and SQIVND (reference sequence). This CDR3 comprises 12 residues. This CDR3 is CASSRGRTEAFF. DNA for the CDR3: TGTGCCAGTAGTAGGGGGAGGACTGAAGCTTTCTTT.

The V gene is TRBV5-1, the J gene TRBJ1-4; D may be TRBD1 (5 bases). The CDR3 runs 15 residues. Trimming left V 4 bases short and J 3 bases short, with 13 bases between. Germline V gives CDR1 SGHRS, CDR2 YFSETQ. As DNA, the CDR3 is TGCGCCAGCAGCGTGGGGCCTTCGGCTAATGAAAAACTGTTTTTT. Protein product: CASSVGPSANEKLFF.

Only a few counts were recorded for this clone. CDR3 sequence: CSAWNGYTF. The CDR3 DNA is TGCAGTGCTTGGAATGGCTACACCTTC. The rearrangement uses TRBV20-1 and TRBJ1-2; D unresolved. This CDR3 has 9 amino acids. Germline loops: CDR1 DFQATT, CDR2 SNEGSKA (reference sequence). V lost 5 bases and J lost 6, with 4 bases in between.

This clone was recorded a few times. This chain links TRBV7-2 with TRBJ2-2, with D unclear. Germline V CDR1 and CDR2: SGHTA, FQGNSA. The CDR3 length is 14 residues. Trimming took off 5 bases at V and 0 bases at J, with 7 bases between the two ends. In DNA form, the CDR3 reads TGTGCCAGCAGCCCAGACCCGAACACCGGGGAGCTGTTTTTT. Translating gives CASSPDPNTGELFF.

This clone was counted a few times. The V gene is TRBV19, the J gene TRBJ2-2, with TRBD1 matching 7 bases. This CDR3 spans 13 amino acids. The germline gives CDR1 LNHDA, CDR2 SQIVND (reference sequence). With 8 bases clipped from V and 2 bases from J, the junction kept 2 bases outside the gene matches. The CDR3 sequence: CASGTDNTGELFF. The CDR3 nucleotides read TGTGCCAGTGGGACAGATAACACCGGGGAGCTGTTTTTT.

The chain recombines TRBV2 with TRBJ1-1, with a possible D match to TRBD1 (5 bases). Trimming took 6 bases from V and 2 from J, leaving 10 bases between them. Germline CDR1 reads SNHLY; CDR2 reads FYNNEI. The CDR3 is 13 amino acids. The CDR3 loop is CASRQGFNTEAFF. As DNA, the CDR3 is TGTGCCAGCAGGCAGGGATTTAACACTGAAGCTTTCTTT.

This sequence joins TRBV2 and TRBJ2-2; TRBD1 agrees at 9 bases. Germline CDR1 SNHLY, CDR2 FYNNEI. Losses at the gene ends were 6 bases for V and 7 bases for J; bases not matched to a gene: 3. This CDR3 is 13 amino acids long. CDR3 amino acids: CASRDRGSGELFF. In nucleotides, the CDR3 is TGTGCCAGCAGGGACAGGGGTAGCGGGGAGCTGTTTTTT.

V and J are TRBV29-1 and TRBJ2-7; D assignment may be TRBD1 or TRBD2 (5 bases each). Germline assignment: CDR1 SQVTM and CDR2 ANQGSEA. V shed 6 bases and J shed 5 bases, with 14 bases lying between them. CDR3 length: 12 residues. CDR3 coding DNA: TGCAGCGTCAGGGTTACGGGAAACGAGCAGTACTTC. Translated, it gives CSVRVTGNEQYF.

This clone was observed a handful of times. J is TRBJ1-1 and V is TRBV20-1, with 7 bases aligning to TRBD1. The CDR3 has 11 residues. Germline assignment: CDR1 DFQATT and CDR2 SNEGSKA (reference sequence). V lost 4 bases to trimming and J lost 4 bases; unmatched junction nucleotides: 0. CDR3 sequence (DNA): TGCAGTGCTACAGGGGGCACTGAAGCTTTCTTT. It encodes CSATGGTEAFF.

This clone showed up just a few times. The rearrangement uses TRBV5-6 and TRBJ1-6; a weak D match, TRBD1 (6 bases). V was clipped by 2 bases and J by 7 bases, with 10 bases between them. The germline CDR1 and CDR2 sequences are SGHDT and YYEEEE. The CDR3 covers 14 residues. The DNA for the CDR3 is TGTGCCAGCAGCTTTGGGGGCATGAATTCACCCCTCCACTTT. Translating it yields CASSFGGMNSPLHF.

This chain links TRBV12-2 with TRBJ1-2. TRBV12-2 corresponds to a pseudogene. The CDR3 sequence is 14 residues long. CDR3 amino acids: CASRWGRGGYGYTF. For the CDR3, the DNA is TGTGCAAGTCGCTGGGGCAGGGGAGGCTATGGCTACACCTTC.

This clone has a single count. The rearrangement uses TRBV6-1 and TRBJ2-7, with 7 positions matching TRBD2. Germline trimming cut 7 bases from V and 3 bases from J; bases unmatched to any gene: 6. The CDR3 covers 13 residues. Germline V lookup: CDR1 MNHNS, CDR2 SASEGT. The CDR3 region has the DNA TGTGCCAGCAAGCGGGACGGAGGCTACGAGCAGTACTTC. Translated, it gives CASKRDGGYEQYF.

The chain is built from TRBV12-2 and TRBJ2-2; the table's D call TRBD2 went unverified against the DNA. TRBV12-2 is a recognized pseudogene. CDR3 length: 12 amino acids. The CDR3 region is CASRCRTGELFF. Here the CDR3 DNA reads TGTGCAAGTCGCTGCCGGACCGGGGAGCTGTTTTTT.

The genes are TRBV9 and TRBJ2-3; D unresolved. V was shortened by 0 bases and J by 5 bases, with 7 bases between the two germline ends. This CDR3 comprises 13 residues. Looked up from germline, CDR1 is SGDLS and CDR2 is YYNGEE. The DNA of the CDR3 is TGTGCCAGCAGCGTAGACCAAGGAGATACGCAGTATTTT. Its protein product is CASSVDQGDTQYF.

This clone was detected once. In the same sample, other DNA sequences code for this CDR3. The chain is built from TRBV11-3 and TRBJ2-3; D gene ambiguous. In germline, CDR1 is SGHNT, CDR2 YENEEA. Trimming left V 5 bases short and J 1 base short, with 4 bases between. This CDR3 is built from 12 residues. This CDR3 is CASSLRTDTQYF. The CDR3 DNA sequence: TGTGCCAGCAGCCTGCGCACAGATACGCAGTATTTT.

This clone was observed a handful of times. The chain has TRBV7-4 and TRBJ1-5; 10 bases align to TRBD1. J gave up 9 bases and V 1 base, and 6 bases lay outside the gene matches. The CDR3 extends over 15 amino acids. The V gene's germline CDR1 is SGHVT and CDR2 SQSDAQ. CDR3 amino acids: CASSLVGQGTRPQHF. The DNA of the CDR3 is TGTGCCAGCAGCTTAGTGGGACAGGGGACGAGGCCCCAGCATTTT. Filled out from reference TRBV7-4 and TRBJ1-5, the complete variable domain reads GAGVSQSPRYKVAKRGRDVALRCDSISGHVTLYWYRQTLGQGSEVLTYSQSDAQRDKSGRPSGRFSAERPERSVSTLKIQRTEQGDSAVYLCASSLVGQGTRPQHFGDGTRLSIL.

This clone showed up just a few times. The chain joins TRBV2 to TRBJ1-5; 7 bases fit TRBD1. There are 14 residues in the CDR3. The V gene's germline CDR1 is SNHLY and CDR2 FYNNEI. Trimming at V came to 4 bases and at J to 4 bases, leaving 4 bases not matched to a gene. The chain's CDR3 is CASSGGQLNQPQHF. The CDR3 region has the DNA TGTGCCAGCAGTGGGGGACAGTTAAATCAGCCCCAGCATTTT.

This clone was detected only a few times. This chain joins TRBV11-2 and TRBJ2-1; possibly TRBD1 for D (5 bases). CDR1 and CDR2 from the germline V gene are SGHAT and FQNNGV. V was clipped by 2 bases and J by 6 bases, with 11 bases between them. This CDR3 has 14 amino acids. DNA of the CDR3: TGTGCCAGCAGCTTATCAGGGTTAGCCAATGAGCAGTTCTTC. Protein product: CASSLSGLANEQFF.

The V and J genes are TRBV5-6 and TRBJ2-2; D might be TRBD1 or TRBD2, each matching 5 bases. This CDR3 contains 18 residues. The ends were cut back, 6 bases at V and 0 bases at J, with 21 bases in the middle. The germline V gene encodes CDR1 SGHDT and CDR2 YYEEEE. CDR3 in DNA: TGTGCCAGCACCTTCCGGCGGACTTGGGGGACGAACACCGGGGAGCTGTTTTTT. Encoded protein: CASTFRRTWGTNTGELFF.

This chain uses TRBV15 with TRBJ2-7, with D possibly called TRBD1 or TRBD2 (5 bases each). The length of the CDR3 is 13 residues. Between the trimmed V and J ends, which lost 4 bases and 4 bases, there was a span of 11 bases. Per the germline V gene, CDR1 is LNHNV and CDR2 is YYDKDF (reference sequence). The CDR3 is CATSTGTGYEQYF. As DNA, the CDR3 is TGTGCCACCAGCACCGGGACGGGGTACGAGCAGTACTTC.

CDR3 sequence (DNA): TGTGCCAGCAGTTACGGGGGGGGCAGCTCTGGAAACACCATATATTTT. Its translation is CASSYGGGSSGNTIYF. The V and J genes are TRBV6-6 and TRBJ1-3; possibly TRBD1 for D (6 bases). Trimming cost V 2 bases and J 0 bases, with 11 bases left between them. This CDR3 contains 16 residues. Germline assignment: CDR1 MNHNY and CDR2 SVGAGI (reference sequence).

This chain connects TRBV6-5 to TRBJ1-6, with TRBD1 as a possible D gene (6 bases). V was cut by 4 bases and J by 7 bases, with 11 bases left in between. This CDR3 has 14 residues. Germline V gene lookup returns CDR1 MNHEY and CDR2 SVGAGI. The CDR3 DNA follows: TGTGCCAGCAGTTCGTATACAGGGAATTCACCCCTCCACTTT. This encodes CASSSYTGNSPLHF.

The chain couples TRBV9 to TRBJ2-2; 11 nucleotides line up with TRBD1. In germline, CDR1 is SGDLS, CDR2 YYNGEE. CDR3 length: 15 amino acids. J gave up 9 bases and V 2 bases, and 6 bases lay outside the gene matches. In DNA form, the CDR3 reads TGTGCCAGCAGCGTCGGACAGGGGGCGCAAAGGGAGCTGTTTTTT. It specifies CASSVGQGAQRELFF.

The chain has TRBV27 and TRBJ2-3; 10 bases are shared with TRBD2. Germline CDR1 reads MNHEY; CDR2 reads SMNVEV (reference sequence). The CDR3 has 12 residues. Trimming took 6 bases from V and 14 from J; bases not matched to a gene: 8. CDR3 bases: TGTGCCAGCAGCCCCAGCGGGGGGGTGCCGTATTTT. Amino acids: CASSPSGGVPYF.

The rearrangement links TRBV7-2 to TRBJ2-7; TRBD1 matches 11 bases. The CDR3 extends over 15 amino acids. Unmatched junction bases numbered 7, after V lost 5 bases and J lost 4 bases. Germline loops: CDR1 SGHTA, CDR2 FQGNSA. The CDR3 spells CASSDRDRGGYEQYF. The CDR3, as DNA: TGTGCCAGCAGCGATCGGGACAGGGGGGGATACGAGCAGTACTTC.

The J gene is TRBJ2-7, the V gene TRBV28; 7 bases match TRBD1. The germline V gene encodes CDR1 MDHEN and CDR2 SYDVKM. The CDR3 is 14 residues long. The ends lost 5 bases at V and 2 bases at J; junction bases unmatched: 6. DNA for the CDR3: TGTGCCAGCAGTCCAGGGACAGCCACCTACGAGCAGTACTTC. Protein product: CASSPGTATYEQYF.

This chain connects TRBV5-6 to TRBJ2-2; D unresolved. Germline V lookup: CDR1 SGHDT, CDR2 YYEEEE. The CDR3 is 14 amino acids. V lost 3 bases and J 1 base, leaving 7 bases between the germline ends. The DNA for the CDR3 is TGTGCCAGCAGCTACTACAGGAACACCGGGGAGCTGTTTTTT. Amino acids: CASSYYRNTGELFF.